The rows below give T cell receptor beta chains drawn from one sample of a study of CD8 T cells in Susac syndrome. In TCRdb, the immunoSEQ multiplex PCR reads were re-called with MiXCR into one record per CDR3 protein. The repertoire holds 130,000 to 150,000 distinct CDR3 sequences, with 85% to 95% as singletons. The specimen was CD8+ T cells from PBMCs. The source is a human donor in good health. The CDR3 runs from the conserved cysteine through the conserved F or W. Fields, in order: clone size, V gene, CDR3 protein. Clone sizes are given selectively: once, few, many, or a class where the clone is expanded.

-	TRBV6-5	CASSPGGLYEQYF
-	TRBV20-1	CSPTSGRAVDTQYF
-	TRBV6-1	CASSETRNDEQFF
-	TRBV28	CASSFGGEGEAFF
-	TRBV25-1	CASSEYLPPEQFF
-	TRBV19	CASSRWSDTQYF
-	TRBV20-1	CSAITYNEQFF
once	TRBV3-1	CASSRFGYEQFF
-	TRBV3-1	CASSQFVTSEEETQYF
-	TRBV4-3	CASSQAWGAMNTEAFF
-	TRBV5-1	CASRMGTEAFF
-	TRBV5-1	CASSPGLAGSNEQLF
once	TRBV3-1	CASSQGLTAYEQYF
-	TRBV7-8	CASSSAGGSYEQYF
-	TRBV3-1	CASSQDGGGGQPQHF
-	TRBV5-6	CASSLLGFPEAFF
-	TRBV6-6	CASSLGSADTQYF
-	TRBV4-1	CASSQVINTEAFF
-	TRBV29-1	CSAQVTVRWNTEAFF
-	TRBV2	CASSPPGQRMFF
-	TRBV11-1	CASTPQNTEAFF
once	TRBV12-5	CASGPGAYNEQFF
-	TRBV28	CASSSEGLRPTWGTDTQYF
-	TRBV29-1	CSVDAGQNYGYTF
-	TRBV6-5	CASRPGQGLHEQYF
-	TRBV7-2	CASSATDSLGNQPQHF
-	TRBV29-1	CSVAPIEAFF
-	TRBV2	CASRDRLDTEAFF
-	TRBV11-2	CASSTGTAETQYF
-	TRBV6-5	CASSSGEVTEAFF
once	TRBV7-3	CASSLSRDSYEQYF
-	TRBV24-1	CATSVTETGLYTGELFF
-	TRBV29-1	CSVTTRPDNEQFF
-	TRBV15	CATSRTRQGGQPQHF
-	TRBV5-1	CASSRWGVAGEQEQYF
-	TRBV21-1	CASTRDRVKETQYF
once	TRBV6-5	CASSKGTGIEQFF
once	TRBV2	CASQPGHNYGYTF
once	TRBV7-9	CASSLGGTEQFF
-	TRBV5-1	CASDRGNTGELFF
-	TRBV27	CASRVSHEQFF